These 6 T cell receptor beta chains were all obtained from the same sample, sequenced in a study of regulatory T cells in long-lasting Graves disease. Described time point: newly diagnosed GD, antithyroid drugs for less than 3 months. Following extraction of RNA from PBMCs, that RNA was used to make the TCR library. iRepertoire HTBI primers and Arm-PCR of CDR3 regions built TCR beta libraries. From the multiplex PCR reads, TCRdb called clonotypes with MiXCR, one entry per CDR3 protein. The sample lists hundreds of thousands of distinct CDR3 sequences, roughly 15% occurring once. This sample was shared with a second study, whose subject was T cells in Graves' hyperthyroidism and ophthalmopathy.

The specimen comprised peripheral blood mononuclear cells (PBMCs), sampled at new diagnosis, from a patient treated with antithyroid drugs. All receptors derive from a woman aged 25-40 years with Graves disease.

This clonotype was detected ten times or more. V is TRBV5-1 and J is TRBJ2-7; 9 nucleotides align to TRBD2. CDR3 size: 16 residues. Trimming at V came to 4 bases and at J to 1 base, leaving 9 bases not matched to a gene. CDR1 and CDR2 from the germline V gene are SGHRS and YFSETQ. This CDR3 is CASSRGLAGPSYEQYF. The CDR3 DNA follows: TGCGCCAGCAGCCGCGGGCTAGCGGGACCATCCTACGAGCAGTACTTC. The complete variable domain, with remaining parts taken from reference TRBV5-1 and TRBJ2-7, reads KAGVTQTPRYLIKTRGQQVTLSCSPISGHRSVSWYQQTPGQGLQFLFEYFSETQRNKGNFPGRFSGRQFSNSRSEMNVSTLELGDSALYLCASSRGLAGPSYEQYFGPGTRLTVT.

The sample holds a few counts of this clonotype. One end of the junction fails to match germline, which may point to a read error. The chain links TRBV14 to TRBJ2-4; D not certain. The CDR3 is 9 residues long. Germline loops: CDR1 SGHDN, CDR2 FVKESK. The CDR3 region has the DNA TGTGCCAGCAGCCAATTTTTAAACTTC. Its translation is CASSQFLNF.

The table lists this clonotype with a few counts. In nucleotides, the CDR3 is TGCGCCAGCAGCGACAGGGCTTCTCTTGGTTACGAGCAGTACTTC. Amino acids: CASSDRASLGYEQYF. V is TRBV5-1 and J is TRBJ2-7, with 7 bases matching TRBD1. Germline V gene sequence: CDR1 SGHRS, CDR2 YFSETQ. The CDR3 is made up of 15 amino acids. The trim removed 4 bases at V and 4 bases at J, leaving 11 bases unmatched.

This chain joins TRBV30 and TRBJ1-6; D perhaps matches TRBD1 (6 bases). The length of the CDR3 is 16 residues. Germline V lookup: CDR1 GTSNPN, CDR2 SVGIG (reference sequence). V was shortened by 2 bases and J by 13 bases, with 24 bases between the two germline ends. CDR3 sequence: CAWSPPGGGGGRPLHF. CDR3 coding DNA: TGTGCCTGGAGTCCCCCCGGGGGCGGGGGCGGTCGGCCCCTCCACTTT. Complete variable domain (other parts from reference TRBV30 and TRBJ1-6): SQTIHQWPATLVQPVGSPLSLECTVEGTSNPNLYWYRQAAGRGLQLLFYSVGIGQISSEVPQNLSASRPQDRQFILSSKKLLLSDSGFYLCAWSPPGGGGGRPLHFGNGTRLTVT.

A few counts support this clonotype. CDR3 in amino acids: CASSQFWGLGNQPQHF. For the CDR3, the DNA is TGTGCCAGCAGCCAATTTTGGGGTCTCGGCAATCAGCCCCAGCATTTT. V usage is TRBV3-1 and J usage is TRBJ1-5; D gene uncertain. V dropped 2 bases and J dropped 2 bases, with 13 bases sitting between them. The CDR3 has 16 amino acids. CDR1 is LGHDT and CDR2 is YNNKEL in the germline V gene (reference sequence).

The V gene is TRBV28, the J gene TRBJ1-1; no reliable D call. Trimming left V 8 bases short and J 5 bases short, with 9 bases between. Germline V gives CDR1 MDHEN, CDR2 SYDVKM. The CDR3 has 11 residues. The CDR3 DNA sequence: TGTGCCAGCTATGACTGGACTGAAGCTTTCTTT. The encoded protein is CASYDWTEAFF.